The 30 T cell receptor beta chains listed next were all sequenced from one sample in a study of OX40 agonist ivuxolimab in advanced cancers. Here immunoSEQ multiplex PCR was the method, and the copy in TCRdb shows in-frame clones only, minus some. The table records roughly 87,000 clones, under 95% of them present only once. The sample consisted of CD4+ or CD8+ T cells sorted from blood, taken in a trial of the OX40 agonist ivuxolimab. The receptors shown here come from an adult with an advanced solid tumor such as melanoma, head and neck, liver or kidney cancer.

The V call is TRBV5-5, the J call TRBJ1-4, with a tentative D call TRBD1 (5 bases). V was shortened by 0 bases and J by 7 bases, with 19 bases between the two germline ends. Germline values: CDR1 SGHKS, CDR2 YYEKEE (reference sequence). This CDR3 has 17 amino acids. CDR3 in DNA: TGTGCCAGCAGCTTGGGCCTCGCGGCAGGGTGGCGTGAAAAACTGTTTTTT. Translating gives CASSLGLAAGWREKLFF.

This sequence joins TRBV7-8 and TRBJ2-7, with 14 bases identical to TRBD2. Looked up from germline, CDR1 is SGHVS and CDR2 is FQNEAQ. This CDR3 is built from 15 residues. Trimming at V came to 5 bases and at J to 12 bases, leaving 12 bases not matched to a gene. CDR3 in DNA: TGTGCCAGCAGCACGCGGACTAGCGGGAGGTCTAGTTTGTACTTC. It codes for CASSTRTSGRSSLYF.

J is TRBJ1-5 and V is TRBV19, with 7 bases lining up with TRBD1. Per the germline V gene, CDR1 is LNHDA and CDR2 is SQIVND (reference sequence). This CDR3 region has 16 residues. V lost 7 bases and J lost 0; bases outside the gene matches: 9. The CDR3 DNA reads TGTGCCAGTATGACAACAGGGGTCGGTAGCAATCAGCCCCAGCATTTT. It translates to CASMTTGVGSNQPQHF.

This rearrangement joins TRBV9 to TRBJ1-4; TRBD1 matches at 7 bases. This CDR3 is built from 14 residues. Germline assignment: CDR1 SGDLS and CDR2 YYNGEE. J lost 7 bases, V lost 2 bases, and 5 bases had no gene match. The CDR3 coding sequence is TGTGCCAGCAGCGTCCGGGACAGACCTGAAAAACTGTTTTTT. Its protein is CASSVRDRPEKLFF.

The gene calls are TRBV7-9 and TRBJ1-4; 7 nucleotides align to TRBD1. This CDR3 region has 14 residues. V was pared by 4 bases and J by 3 bases, with 2 bases of the junction left unmatched. Per the germline V gene, CDR1 is SEHNR and CDR2 is FQNEAQ (reference sequence). The chain's CDR3 is CASSSTGANEKLFF. The DNA of the CDR3 is TGTGCCAGCAGCTCAACAGGGGCTAATGAAAAACTGTTTTTT.

The rearrangement joins TRBV10-2 to TRBJ2-7, with 8 nucleotides matching TRBD2. This CDR3 contains 17 residues. V lost 6 bases and J lost 2; bases outside the gene matches: 15. CDR1 WSHSY and CDR2 SAAADI come from the germline V gene. In DNA form, the CDR3 reads TGCGCCAGCAGGGGTGTCCTTGGGGCGGGAGGCACCTACGAGCAGTACTTC. It is translated as CASRGVLGAGGTYEQYF.

This sequence joins TRBV4-1 and TRBJ1-1; the D is unclear. Per the germline V gene, CDR1 is MGHRA and CDR2 is YSYEKL. This CDR3 comprises 15 residues. Trimming took off 5 bases at V and 1 base at J, with 14 bases between the two ends. DNA for the CDR3: TGCGCCAGCAGCTACAAGGTGCGGGAGAACACTGAAGCTTTCTTT. Translated: CASSYKVRENTEAFF.

The chain combines TRBV19 with TRBJ1-5; 8 bases are a match to TRBD1. This CDR3 comprises 14 residues. Germline CDR1 reads LNHDA; CDR2 reads SQIVND (reference sequence). Trimming took 4 bases from V and 1 from J; bases not matched to a gene: 0. The CDR3 DNA is TGTGCCAGTAGTAGGACAGGGAGCAATCAGCCCCAGCATTTT. The encoded protein is CASSRTGSNQPQHF.

The chain has TRBV4-3 and TRBJ2-5; tentatively, D is TRBD2 (5 bases). CDR1 is LGHNA and CDR2 is YSLEER in the germline V gene. V lost 0 bases and J 7 bases, leaving 15 bases between the germline ends. The CDR3 has 15 residues. CDR3 sequence reads: CASSQERDLSGTQYF. CDR3 in DNA: TGCGCCAGCAGCCAAGAGAGGGATCTTTCGGGGACCCAGTACTTC.

This chain joins TRBV19 and TRBJ1-2; D gene unclear. Trimming shortened V by 6 bases and J by 4 bases, and 6 bases separated the two germline ends. The germline V gene has CDR1 LNHDA and CDR2 SQIVND (reference sequence). CDR3 length equals 11 residues. The CDR3 loop is CASSVFYGYTF. The CDR3, as DNA: TGTGCCAGTAGCGTGTTCTATGGCTACACCTTC.

This chain uses TRBV19 with TRBJ1-1, with a weak D call TRBD1 (5 bases). V was cut by 2 bases and J by 10 bases, with 11 bases left in between. This CDR3 is built from 12 residues. Germline V gene sequence: CDR1 LNHDA, CDR2 SQIVND (reference sequence). CDR3 loop: CASSIMGGAAFF. The CDR3 region has the DNA TGTGCCAGTAGTATAATGGGAGGGGCAGCTTTCTTT.

V usage is TRBV5-1 and J usage is TRBJ2-7, with D possibly being TRBD1 (6 bases). The germline V gene has CDR1 SGHRS and CDR2 YFSETQ. CDR3 size: 14 residues. V dropped 4 bases and J dropped 5 bases, with 16 bases sitting between them. The CDR3: CASSISGAGDEQYF. DNA of the CDR3: TGCGCCAGCAGCATATCTGGGGCAGGGGACGAGCAGTACTTC.

The rearrangement links TRBV2 to TRBJ1-2, with D unclear. The CDR3 has 11 residues. V was shortened by 7 bases and J by 2 bases, with 5 bases between the two germline ends. CDR1 SNHLY and CDR2 FYNNEI come from the germline V gene. CDR3 sequence (DNA): TGTGCCAGCACTCAGAACTATGGCTACACCTTC. Protein product: CASTQNYGYTF.

The chain is built from TRBV18 and TRBJ1-1; the D is unclear. The CDR3 is 14 amino acids. Trimming shortened V by 3 bases and J by 0 bases, and 8 bases separated the two germline ends. Germline V gene sequence: CDR1 KGHSH, CDR2 LQKENI. The CDR3 coding sequence is TGTGCCAGCTCACCGGCTTCTATGAACACTGAAGCTTTCTTT. Its translation is CASSPASMNTEAFF.

The chain combines TRBV6-5 with TRBJ2-7, with D perhaps matching TRBD1 or TRBD2 (5 bases each). Germline V gene sequence: CDR1 MNHEY, CDR2 SVGAGI. Trimming removed 2 bases at V and 2 bases at J, with 16 bases between. CDR3 size: 16 residues. As DNA, the CDR3 is TGTGCCAGCAGTTACGGCTCGTCCGGGACCCCCTACGAGCAGTACTTC. Translating gives CASSYGSSGTPYEQYF.

This clone appeared once. J is TRBJ2-1 and V is TRBV5-1; D is unclear. This CDR3 is built from 13 residues. The germline gives CDR1 SGHRS, CDR2 YFSETQ. V lost 4 bases to trimming and J lost 7 bases, with 12 bases between them. CDR3: CASSLYGINEQFF. The CDR3 nucleotides read TGCGCCAGCAGCCTCTATGGAATTAATGAGCAGTTCTTC. The complete variable domain, with remaining parts taken from reference TRBV5-1 and TRBJ2-1, reads KAGVTQTPRYLIKTRGQQVTLSCSPISGHRSVSWYQQTPGQGLQFLFEYFSETQRNKGNFPGRFSGRQFSNSRSEMNVSTLELGDSALYLCASSLYGINEQFFGPGTRLTVL.

CDR3 DNA sequence: TGTGCCAGCAGTGAAGTGGCGGTCGCCGGGGAGCTGTTTTTT. This translates into CASSEVAVAGELFF. J is TRBJ2-2 and V is TRBV2, with D unresolved. V lost 1 base to trimming and J lost 6 bases, with 9 bases between them. The CDR3 has 14 amino acids. CDR1 SNHLY and CDR2 FYNNEI come from the germline V gene.

This chain joins TRBV25-1 and TRBJ1-1; D remains ambiguous. CDR3 length: 15 residues. The germline CDR1 and CDR2 sequences are MGHDK and SYGVNS. V shed 1 base and J shed 1 base, with 10 bases lying between them. The CDR3 DNA follows: TGTGCCAGCAGTGAATTTTTAGGGTCGAACACTGAAGCTTTCTTT. It specifies CASSEFLGSNTEAFF.

The CDR3 bases are TGTGCCACCGGGCGCGGTGGAAACACTGAAGCTTTCTTT. Encoded protein: CATGRGGNTEAFF. J is TRBJ1-1 and V is TRBV27; D is undetermined. The germline gives CDR1 MNHEY, CDR2 SMNVEV (reference sequence). The CDR3 has 13 amino acids. The V end lost 10 bases, the J end lost 2 bases, and 14 bases lay between the germline ends.

The rearrangement links TRBV7-2 to TRBJ1-2; TRBD1 might be the D (6 bases). The CDR3 length is 18 residues. CDR1 is SGHTA and CDR2 is FQGNSA in the germline V gene. The V end was cut by 4 bases, the J end by 1 base, with 22 bases between. DNA for the CDR3: TGTGCCAGCAGCTCTACTTCCTTCCGGGACACCTTTAACTATGGCTACACCTTC. This codes for CASSSTSFRDTFNYGYTF. The full variable domain, with the rest looked up from reference TRBV7-2 and TRBJ1-2, is GAGVSQSPSNKVTEKGKDVELRCDPISGHTALYWYRQSLGQGLEFLIYFQGNSAPDKSGLPSDRFSAERTGGSVSTLTIQRTQQEDSAVYLCASSSTSFRDTFNYGYTFGSGTRLTVV.

The chain uses TRBV6-5 and TRBJ1-5; D unresolved. Looked up from germline, CDR1 is MNHEY and CDR2 is SVGAGI. V was clipped by 2 bases and J by 9 bases, with 11 bases between them. There are 13 residues in the CDR3. The CDR3 is CASSYDSLGPQHF. The CDR3 bases are TGTGCCAGCAGTTACGATAGTCTAGGGCCCCAGCATTTT.

This rearrangement joins TRBV5-4 to TRBJ2-7; unclear D gene. CDR3 length: 13 amino acids. Trimming left V 3 bases short and J 4 bases short, with 11 bases between. Per germline, CDR1 SGHNT and CDR2 YYREEE (reference sequence). This chain's CDR3 is CASSSHPAYEQYF. The DNA for the CDR3 is TGTGCCAGCAGCTCGCACCCAGCTTACGAGCAGTACTTC. The full variable domain, its missing parts supplied by reference TRBV5-4 and TRBJ2-7, is ETGVTQSPTHLIKTRGQQVTLRCSSQSGHNTVSWYQQALGQGPQFIFQYYREEENGRGNFPPRFSGLQFPNYSSELNVNALELDDSALYLCASSSHPAYEQYFGPGTRLTVT.

The V call is TRBV7-2, the J call TRBJ2-3; D not certain. The CDR3 is 12 residues long. Germline CDR1 and CDR2: SGHTA and FQGNSA. V was pared by 5 bases and J by 5 bases, with 8 bases between. The CDR3 loop reads CASSPTLDTQYF. CDR3 nucleotide sequence: TGTGCCAGCAGCCCGACACTAGATACGCAGTATTTT.

The rearrangement links TRBV7-9 to TRBJ1-6; unclear D gene. Germline assignment: CDR1 SEHNR and CDR2 FQNEAQ (reference sequence). The CDR3 sequence is 14 residues long. V lost 2 bases and J lost 4, with 6 bases in between. The CDR3 coding sequence is TGTGCCAGCAGCTTAACTGGGTATAATTCACCCCTCCACTTT. It specifies CASSLTGYNSPLHF.

This clone has only one observation. The chain is built from TRBV14 and TRBJ2-5; a weak D match, TRBD1 (5 bases). The DNA end is a closer match to TRBJ2-7, so the J assignment may be wrong. Germline V gives CDR1 SGHDN, CDR2 FVKESK. CDR3 length equals 14 residues. CDR3 DNA: TGTGCCAGCAGCCCGGAGACAGCCTTCTACGAGCAGTACTTC. The encoded protein is CASSPETAFYEQYF.

V gene TRBV7-9 combines with J gene TRBJ2-3; D tentatively reads TRBD1 or TRBD2 (5 bases each). CDR3 size: 15 residues. In germline, CDR1 is SEHNR, CDR2 FQNEAQ (reference sequence). Trimming removed 1 base at V and 1 base at J, with 9 bases between. The CDR3, as DNA: TGTGCCAGCAGCTTAGATGGGGACGGCACAGATACGCAGTATTTT. Translated: CASSLDGDGTDTQYF.

Concerning this clone itself: Sequence at one end of the junction differs from germline and may be a read error. The chain uses TRBV7-8 and TRBJ1-5; 7 positions match TRBD1. The CDR3 loop spans 14 amino acids. Germline V gene data show CDR1 as SGHVS and CDR2 as FQNEAQ. The CDR3 DNA reads TGTGCCAGCAGCTTAGAACAGGGGAATCAGTCCCAGCATTTT. Its protein product is CASSLEQGNQSQHF.

The chain has TRBV28 and TRBJ1-5; D uncertain. Per germline, CDR1 MDHEN and CDR2 SYDVKM. The CDR3 length is 12 residues. V dropped 10 bases and J dropped 3 bases, with 10 bases sitting between them. The CDR3 bases are TGTGCCACCCAGGTCATCAATCAGCCCCAGCATTTT. This sequence encodes CATQVINQPQHF.

The CDR3 region is CASNPTVVNSPLHF. As DNA, the CDR3 is TGTGCCAGCAACCCGACAGTAGTTAATTCACCCCTCCACTTT. This chain uses TRBV7-8 with TRBJ1-6; perhaps TRBD1 as D (5 bases). The CDR3 extends over 14 amino acids. The germline V gene encodes CDR1 SGHVS and CDR2 FQNEAQ. V was pared by 7 bases and J by 6 bases, with 13 bases between.

The chain joins TRBV21-1 to TRBJ2-4; the table's D call of TRBD2 was not tested on the DNA. TRBV21-1 is a known pseudogene. The CDR3 extends over 17 amino acids. CDR3 in amino acids: CASSKSEGEGTKNIQYF. CDR3 coding DNA: TGTGCCAGCAGCAAATCAGAAGGGGAGGGAACCAAAAACATTCAGTACTTC.